The rows below give T cell receptor beta chains drawn from one sample of a study of beta chain features in type 1 diabetes. The protocol was immunoSEQ multiplex PCR, while the TCRdb copy is restricted to in-frame clones and leaves out a portion. This table has 130,000 to 150,000 clones, roughly 10% appearing once. The sequenced material came from naive CD4+ T cells from blood. Receptor source: a man between 18 and 35 years old in good health. Both conserved end residues are part of each CDR3. D genes are given only for firm matches. Rows may omit the clone size; those that give it use once, few, many or a size class.

>-|TRBJ2-2|TRBV18|-
TGTGCCAGCTCACCACCACTAAACACCGGGGAGCTGTTTTTT
CASSPPLNTGELFF
>few|TRBJ2-6|TRBV7-6|TRBD1
TGTGCCAGCAGCTTCTCACAGGGGGCTGGGGCCAACGTCCTGACTTTC
CASSFSQGAGANVLTF
>-|TRBJ1-4|TRBV4-1|TRBD1
TGCGCCAGCAGCCGCGGGACAGGGGATGCAACTAATGAAAAACTGTTTTTT
CASSRGTGDATNEKLFF
>-|TRBJ2-5|TRBV6-1|-
TGTGCCAGCAGTGAATATGGAGACTGGGAGACCCAGTACTTC
CASSEYGDWETQYF
>-|TRBJ1-4|TRBV6-5|TRBD1
TGTGCCAGCAGGGGGACAGCAACTAATGAAAAACTGTTTTTT
CASRGTATNEKLFF
>many|TRBJ2-1|TRBV10-3|TRBD2
TGTGCCATTAGCGGGGTCGGCGATGAGCAGTTCTTC
CAISGVGDEQFF
>few|TRBJ2-7|TRBV7-6|TRBD1
TGTGCCAGCAGCAGAAGGGACAGCTACGAGCAGTACTTC
CASSRRDSYEQYF
>few|TRBJ2-1|TRBV7-9|-
TGTGCCAGCAGCCATATGGTGGGGGCAGGATACAATGAGCAGTTCTTC
CASSHMVGAGYNEQFF
>-|TRBJ2-5|TRBV21-1|-
TGTGCCAGCAGGCGGATCTGGACAGGAGAGTTAGAGACCCAGTACTTC
CASRRIWTGELETQYF
>-|TRBJ2-3|TRBV30|TRBD2
TGTGCCTGGAGTGTACTGCGTGTAGCGGGGAGCACAGATACGCAGTATTTT
CAWSVLRVAGSTDTQYF
>-|TRBJ1-1|TRBV5-6|TRBD1
TGTGCCAGCAGCTTGGGTCGGACAGGGTTGACTGAAGCTTTCTTT
CASSLGRTGLTEAFF
>few|TRBJ1-3|TRBV7-2|TRBD1
TGTGCCAGCACCGACAGGGCTGGAAACACCATATATTTT
CASTDRAGNTIYF
>-|TRBJ2-7|TRBV7-9|-
TGTGCCAGCAGCCCCGGACAGCTTGCGGCCTACGAGCAGTACTTC
CASSPGQLAAYEQYF
>few|TRBJ2-7|TRBV30|-
TGTGCCTGGGCAAAGGGGGGGATCGCCTACGAGCAGTACTTC
CAWAKGGIAYEQYF
>-|TRBJ1-4|TRBV5-8|TRBD1
TGTGCCAGCAGCTTTGGGATCCTCCGGGACAGGGGATTGTCTAGAGAAAAACTGTTTTTT
CASSFGILRDRGLSREKLFF
>-|TRBJ2-6|TRBV5-4|-
TGTGCCAGCAGGAGGGTTACTGGGGCCAACGTCCTGACTTTC
CASRRVTGANVLTF
>-|TRBJ2-3|TRBV30|-
TGTGCTTTGAGAGCTACTGCCGGACACTTAGTCACAGATACGCAGTATTTT
CALRATAGHLVTDTQYF
>-|TRBJ2-5|TRBV18|TRBD1
TGTGCCAGCTCACGAGGACAGGGAGGAAGGGAGACCCAGTACTTC
CASSRGQGGRETQYF
>-|TRBJ1-2|TRBV28|-
TGTGTCAGCAGTTACGAAGAGTATGGCTACACCTTC
CVSSYEEYGYTF
>few|TRBJ2-2|TRBV9|TRBD2
TGTGCCAGCAGCTTGTTTAGCGGGGCAAACACCGGGGAGCTGTTTTTT
CASSLFSGANTGELFF
>many|TRBJ2-7|TRBV4-1|TRBD2
TGCGCCAGCAGCCCCTCGGGACTAGCGATCTCCTACGAGCAGTACTTC
CASSPSGLAISYEQYF
>-|TRBJ1-6|TRBV28|TRBD1
TGTGCCAGCGAAGACAGGGGGTGGGATTCACCCCTCCACTTT
CASEDRGWDSPLHF